This section outlines one T cell receptor (beta chain) sequence together with its context. Its antigen remains unidentified. The PCR contained 60 Vbeta and 13 Jbeta primers. Clones were sequenced by immunoSEQ multiplex PCR, and TCRdb holds only the in-frame ones, with some missing. Of about 130,000 clones listed, roughly four fifths are singletons. The data were obtained in a study of cytomegalovirus exposure and HLA in healthy donors. Notes on the study in general: It was 150 to 200 TCR beta chains that were listed as cytomegalovirus-associated. Using a false discovery rate of 0.05, a later analysis showed that 15,000 to 20,000 TCR beta sequences were associated with HLA alleles.

Trimming removed 3 bases from V and 6 bases from J; junction bases left unmatched: 5. Germline V gene sequence: CDR1 LNHDA, CDR2 SQIVND (reference sequence). This CDR3 is 15 amino acids long. The specimen sequenced was PBMCs. The J gene is TRBJ2-2, the V gene TRBV19; 9 bases match TRBD2. The receptor was isolated from a woman in her forties in good health and CMV-seropositive. In nucleotides, the CDR3 is TGTGCCAGTAGTATGCAGCGGGAGGTGCCCGGGGAGCTGTTTTTT. The encoded protein is CASSMQREVPGELFF.